The clone carrying this T cell receptor (beta chain) turned up a few times. Its specificity is not known. Enrolled ophthalmopathy patients presented with a Clinical Activity Score of at least 3, a NOSPECS grade of at least 4, and disease duration under 3 months. Diagnoses were established using clinical symptoms, serum thyroxine and TRAb, thyroid ultrasound and orbital computed tomography. This specimen belongs to a study of T cells in Graves' hyperthyroidism and ophthalmopathy. About the research overall: Peripheral blood draws took place at initial diagnosis, ahead of any treatment.

There were TCR beta CDR3 regions amplified from RNA transcripts. HTBI primers were used for first-round RT-PCR of the TCR CDR3. TCRdb analysed the multiplex PCR reads with MiXCR anew, one entry per CDR3 protein. The table has some 650,000 distinct CDR3 sequences, around 16% seen once. Study observations and caveats: Expanded thyroid clonotypes (above 0.001) were mostly also found in blood.

The CDR3 sequence is 14 residues long. Trimming stripped 8 bases from V and 2 bases from J, with 15 bases between. CDR1 and CDR2 from the germline V gene are MNHNS and SASEGT. The specimen sequenced was blood. This clonotype was obtained from a woman aged 40 to 50 with Graves' ophthalmopathy. The gene calls are TRBV6-1 and TRBJ1-1; D is possibly TRBD1 (5 bases). The CDR3 region has the DNA TGTGCCAGCTTAAGTTCGGACATAAACACTGAAGCTTTCTTT. This sequence encodes CASLSSDINTEAFF.